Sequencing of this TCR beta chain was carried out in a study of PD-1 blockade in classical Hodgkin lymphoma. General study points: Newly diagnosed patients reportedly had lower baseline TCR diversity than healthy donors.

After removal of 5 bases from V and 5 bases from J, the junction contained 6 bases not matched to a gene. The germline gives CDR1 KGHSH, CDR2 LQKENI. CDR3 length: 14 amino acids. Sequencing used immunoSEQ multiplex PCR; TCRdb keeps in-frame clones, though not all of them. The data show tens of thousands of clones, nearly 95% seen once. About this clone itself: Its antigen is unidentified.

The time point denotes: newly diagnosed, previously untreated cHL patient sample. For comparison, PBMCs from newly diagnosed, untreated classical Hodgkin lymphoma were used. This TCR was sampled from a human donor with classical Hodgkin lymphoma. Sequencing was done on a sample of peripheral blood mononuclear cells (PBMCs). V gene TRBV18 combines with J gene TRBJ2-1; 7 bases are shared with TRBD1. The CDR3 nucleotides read TGTGCCAGCTCAATCCGGGACAGAGACAATGAGCAGTTCTTC. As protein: CASSIRDRDNEQFF.